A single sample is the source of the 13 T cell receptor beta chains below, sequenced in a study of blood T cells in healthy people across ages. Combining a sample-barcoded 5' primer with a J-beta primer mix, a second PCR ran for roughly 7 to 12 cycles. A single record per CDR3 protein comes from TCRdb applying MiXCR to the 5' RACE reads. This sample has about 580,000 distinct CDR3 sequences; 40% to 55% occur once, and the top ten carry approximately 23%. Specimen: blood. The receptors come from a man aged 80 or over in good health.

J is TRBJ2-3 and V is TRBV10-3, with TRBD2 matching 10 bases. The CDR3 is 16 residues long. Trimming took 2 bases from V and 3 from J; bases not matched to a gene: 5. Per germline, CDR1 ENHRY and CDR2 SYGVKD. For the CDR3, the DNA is TGTGCCATCAGTGAGGGACTAGCGGATGGGACAGATACGCAGTATTTT. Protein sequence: CAISEGLADGTDTQYF.

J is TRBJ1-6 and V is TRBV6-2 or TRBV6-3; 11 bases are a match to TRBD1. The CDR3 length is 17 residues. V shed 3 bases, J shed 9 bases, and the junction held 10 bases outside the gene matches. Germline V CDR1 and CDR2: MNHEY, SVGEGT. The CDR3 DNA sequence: TGTGCCAGCAGTTATTCCCCCGGGACAGGGGGAAGTTCACCCCTCCACTTT. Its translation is CASSYSPGTGGSSPLHF.

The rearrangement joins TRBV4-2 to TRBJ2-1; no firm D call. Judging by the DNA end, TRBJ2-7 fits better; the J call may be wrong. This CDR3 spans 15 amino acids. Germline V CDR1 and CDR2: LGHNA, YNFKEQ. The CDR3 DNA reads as TGTGCCAGCAGCCAAGATCCGACTCTTTACAATGAGCAGTACTTC. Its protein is CASSQDPTLYNEQYF.

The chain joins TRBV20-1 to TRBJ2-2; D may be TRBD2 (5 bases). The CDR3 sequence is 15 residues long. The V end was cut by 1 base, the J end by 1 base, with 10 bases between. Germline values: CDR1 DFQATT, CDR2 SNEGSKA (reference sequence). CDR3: CSARGLARNTGELFF. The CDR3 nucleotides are TGCAGTGCTAGAGGGTTAGCGAGGAACACCGGGGAGCTGTTTTTT.

The CDR3 DNA reads as TGTGCCAGCAGTGAATTGGTAGCGGGGAGATACGAGCAGTACTTC. Protein: CASSELVAGRYEQYF. The V gene is TRBV2, the J gene TRBJ2-7; 8 bases match TRBD2. The CDR3 consists of 15 residues. Trimming cost V 2 bases and J 4 bases; bases outside gene matches: 7. Germline V gives CDR1 SNHLY, CDR2 FYNNEI. The full variable domain, rest sourced from reference TRBV2 and TRBJ2-7, is EPEVTQTPSHQVTQMGQEVILRCVPISNHLYFYWYRQILGQKVEFLVSFYNNEISEKSEIFDDQFSVERPDGSNFTLKIRSTKLEDSAMYFCASSELVAGRYEQYFGPGTRLTVT.

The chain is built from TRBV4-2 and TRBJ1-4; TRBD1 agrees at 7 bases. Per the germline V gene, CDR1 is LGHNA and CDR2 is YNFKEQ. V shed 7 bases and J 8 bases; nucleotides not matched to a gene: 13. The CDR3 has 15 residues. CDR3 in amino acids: CASTPNRQGGEKLFF. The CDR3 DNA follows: TGTGCCAGCACCCCAAATAGACAGGGTGGAGAAAAACTGTTTTTT.

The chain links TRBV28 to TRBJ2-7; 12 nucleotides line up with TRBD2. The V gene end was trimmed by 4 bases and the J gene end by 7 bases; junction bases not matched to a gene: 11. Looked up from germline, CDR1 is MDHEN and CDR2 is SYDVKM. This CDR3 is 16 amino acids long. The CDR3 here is CASSSPPSGGAGEQYF. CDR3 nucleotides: TGTGCCAGCAGTTCCCCGCCTAGCGGGGGGGCTGGGGAGCAGTACTTC.

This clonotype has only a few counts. The CDR3 sequence: CASSGDYSSSYNEQFF. The CDR3, as DNA: TGTGCCAGCAGTGGGGACTACTCGAGCTCCTACAATGAGCAGTTCTTC. This chain connects TRBV6-1 to TRBJ2-1; 7 bases fit TRBD2. CDR1 MNHNS and CDR2 SASEGT come from the germline V gene. The CDR3 is made up of 16 amino acids. The junction had 6 bases not matched to a gene; V was cut back by 4 bases and J by 0 bases.

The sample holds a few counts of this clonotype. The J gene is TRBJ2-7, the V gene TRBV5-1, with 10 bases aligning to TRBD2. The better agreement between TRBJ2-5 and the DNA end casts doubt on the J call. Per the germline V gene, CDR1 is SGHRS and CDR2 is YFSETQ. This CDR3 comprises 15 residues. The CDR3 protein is CASSLDGTSVETQYF. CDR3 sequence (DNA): TGCGCCAGCAGCTTGGATGGGACTAGCGTTGAGACCCAGTACTTC.

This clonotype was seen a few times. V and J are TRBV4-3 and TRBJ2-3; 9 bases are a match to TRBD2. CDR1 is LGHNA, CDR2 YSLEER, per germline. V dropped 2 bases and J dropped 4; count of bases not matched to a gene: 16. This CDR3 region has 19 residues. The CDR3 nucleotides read TGCGCCAGCAGCCAACAACCCCTTAGCGGGAGAGGGTCTGCAGATACGCAGTATTTT. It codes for CASSQQPLSGRGSADTQYF.

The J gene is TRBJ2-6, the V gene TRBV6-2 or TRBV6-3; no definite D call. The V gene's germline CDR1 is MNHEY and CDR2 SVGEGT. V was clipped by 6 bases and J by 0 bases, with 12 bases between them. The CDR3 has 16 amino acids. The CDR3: CASRLLAASGANVLTF. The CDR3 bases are TGTGCCAGCAGACTCCTGGCGGCCTCTGGGGCCAACGTCCTGACTTTC.

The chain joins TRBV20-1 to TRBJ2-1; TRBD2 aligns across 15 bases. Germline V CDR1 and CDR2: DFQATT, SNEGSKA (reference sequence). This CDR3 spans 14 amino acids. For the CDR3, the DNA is TGCAGCGGACTAGCGGGGGGGCTGTACAATGAGCAGTTCTTC. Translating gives CSGLAGGLYNEQFF.

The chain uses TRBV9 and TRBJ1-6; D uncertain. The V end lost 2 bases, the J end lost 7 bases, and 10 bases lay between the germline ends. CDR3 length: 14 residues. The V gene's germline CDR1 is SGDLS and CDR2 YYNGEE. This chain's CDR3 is CASSVGLANSPLHF. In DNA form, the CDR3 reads TGTGCCAGCAGCGTCGGACTAGCAAATTCACCCCTCCACTTT.